This T cell receptor beta chain was identified in a study of T cells in Graves' hyperthyroidism and ophthalmopathy. V gave up 6 bases and J gave up 0 bases; unmatched junction bases: 8. CDR1 is MNHNS and CDR2 is SASEGT in the germline V gene. This CDR3 comprises 15 residues. This clonotype was detected ten times or more. RNA transcripts were the template for amplifying TCR beta CDR3 regions. Primed by the HTBI set, a first-round RT-PCR was run on the TCR CDR3. MiXCR, run by TCRdb on the multiplex PCR reads, gives a single entry per CDR3 protein. The table lists roughly 740,000 distinct CDR3 sequences, about a sixth of them singletons.

The V gene is TRBV6-1, the J gene TRBJ2-7; 7 bases agree with TRBD2. The source material was blood. The clonotype comes from a man younger than 35 with Graves' hyperthyroidism. DNA of the CDR3: TGTGCCAGCAGCCCTCAGCGGGATAGCTCCTACGAGCAGTACTTC. Protein sequence: CASSPQRDSSYEQYF.